Sequencing of this T cell receptor (beta chain) was carried out in a study of T-cell memory formation after mild COVID-19. TCRdb independently ran MiXCR on the 5' RACE reads; one entry per CDR3 protein. The sample yields more than 400,000 distinct CDR3 sequences, 18% seen once. Germline V CDR1 and CDR2: MRHNA, SNTAGT. This CDR3 comprises 15 residues. V was pared by 4 bases and J by 4 bases, with 16 bases between. This clonotype was detected once. Sequencing was carried out using PBMCs or a T cell subset sorted from them (not recorded which). The chain joins TRBV6-4 to TRBJ2-5, with D maybe TRBD2 (6 bases). This clonotype originated in an adult woman who had mild COVID-19 (a few samples of this study predate the infection). Cell type and time point are not known. Here the CDR3 DNA reads TGTGCCAGCAGTGGTCTGGCGGGGATCGGAGAGACCCAGTACTTC. Translating gives CASSGLAGIGETQYF.